The T cell receptor beta chain described here comes from a study of CD4 and CD8 cells across lung adenocarcinoma regions. TCRdb independently ran MiXCR on the PCR reads; one entry per CDR3 protein. Of about 6,800 distinct CDR3 sequences in the sample, around half were seen once. Worth noting for this clonotype: A clone one base away is much larger, so this may be a read error.

The sequenced sample was CD8+ T cells from the center of a lung tumor. The sequence came from a male donor with lung adenocarcinoma. The CD4 and CD8 labels of this study may be unreliable.

CDR3 DNA sequence: TGCGCCGCAGGGGGGCAATCCTACGAGCAGTTCTTC. This gives the protein CAAGGQSYEQFF. The rearrangement uses TRBV4-1 and TRBJ2-1, with TRBD1 as a possible D gene (7 bases). CDR3 length: 12 residues. Germline V gene sequence: CDR1 MGHRA, CDR2 YSYEKL. The V end was cut by 11 bases, the J end by 10 bases, with 18 bases between.